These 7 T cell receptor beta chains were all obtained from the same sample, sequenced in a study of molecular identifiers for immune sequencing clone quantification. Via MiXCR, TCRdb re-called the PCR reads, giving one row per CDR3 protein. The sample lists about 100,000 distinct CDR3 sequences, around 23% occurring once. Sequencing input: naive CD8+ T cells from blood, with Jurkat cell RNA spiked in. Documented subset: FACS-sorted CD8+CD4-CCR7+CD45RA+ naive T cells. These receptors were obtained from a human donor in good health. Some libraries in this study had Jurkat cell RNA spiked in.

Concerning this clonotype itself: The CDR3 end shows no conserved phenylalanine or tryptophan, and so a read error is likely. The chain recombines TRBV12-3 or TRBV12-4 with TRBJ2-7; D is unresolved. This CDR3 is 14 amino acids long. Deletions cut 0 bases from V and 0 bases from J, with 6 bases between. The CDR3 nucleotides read TGTGCCAGCAGTTTAGCAGGTAGCTCCTACGAGCAGTACCTC. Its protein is CASSLAGSSYEQYL.

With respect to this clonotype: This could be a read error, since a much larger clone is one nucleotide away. In DNA form, the CDR3 reads TGTGCCAGCAGCCCGGTCTATAACACTGAAGCTTCCTTT. Amino acid sequence: CASSPVYNTEASF. The chain couples TRBV7-2 to TRBJ1-1; D is undetermined. The V gene's germline CDR1 is SGHTA and CDR2 FQGNSA. The CDR3 contains 13 residues.

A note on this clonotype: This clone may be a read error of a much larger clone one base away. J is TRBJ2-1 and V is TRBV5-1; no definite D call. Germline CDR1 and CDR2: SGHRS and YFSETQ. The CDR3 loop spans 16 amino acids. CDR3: CASSSSVPNVLDEQSF. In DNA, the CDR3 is TGCGCCAGCAGCTCCTCAGTCCCGAATGTGCTGGATGAGCAGTCCTTC.

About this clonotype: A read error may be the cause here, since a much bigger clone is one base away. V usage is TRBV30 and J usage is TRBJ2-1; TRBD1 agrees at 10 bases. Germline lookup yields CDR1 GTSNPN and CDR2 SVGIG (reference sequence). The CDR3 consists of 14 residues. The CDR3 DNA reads TGTGCCTGGACCCCGGGACAGGGGCTGAATGAGCGGTTCTTC. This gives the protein CAWTPGQGLNERFF. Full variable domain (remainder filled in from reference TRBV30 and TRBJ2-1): SQTIHQWPATLVQPVGSPLSLECTVEGTSNPNLYWYRQAAGRGLQLLFYSVGIGQISSEVPQNLSASRPQDRQFILSSKKLLLSDSGFYLCAWTPGQGLNERFFGPGTRLTVL.

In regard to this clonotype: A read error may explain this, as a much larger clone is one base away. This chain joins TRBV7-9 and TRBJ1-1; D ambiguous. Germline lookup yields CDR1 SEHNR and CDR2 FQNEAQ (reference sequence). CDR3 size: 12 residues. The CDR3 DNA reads TGTGCCAGCAGCTTAGAACGGTCGGAAGCTTCCTTT. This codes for CASSLERSEASF.

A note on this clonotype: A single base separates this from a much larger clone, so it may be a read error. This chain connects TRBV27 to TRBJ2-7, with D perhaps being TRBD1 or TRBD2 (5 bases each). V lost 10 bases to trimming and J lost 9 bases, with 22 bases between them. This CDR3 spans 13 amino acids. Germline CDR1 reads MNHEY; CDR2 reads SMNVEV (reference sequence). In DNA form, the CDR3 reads TGTGCCACCGGCCGGGACCCGACGGATGGGCAGTACTTC. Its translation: CATGRDPTDGQYF.

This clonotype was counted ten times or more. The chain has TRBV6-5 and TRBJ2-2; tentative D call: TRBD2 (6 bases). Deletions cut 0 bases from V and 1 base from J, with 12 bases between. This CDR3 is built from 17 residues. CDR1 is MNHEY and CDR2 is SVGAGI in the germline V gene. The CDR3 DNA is TGTGCCAGCAGTTACTCAGTAGCGGTGAAGAACACCGGGGAGCTGTTTTTT. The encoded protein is CASSYSVAVKNTGELFF.